The rows below give T cell receptor beta chains drawn from one sample of a study of memory CD8 T cells in hepatitis C reinfection. The table came from immunoSEQ multiplex PCR; TCRdb's copy has only in-frame clones and leaves some out. The table has some 46,000 clones, roughly nine tenths seen once. The specimen was naive CD8+ T cells sorted from blood. The receptors derive from a man younger than 35 with hepatitis C virus infection. The CDR3 runs from the conserved cysteine through the conserved F or W. The order of the fields is J gene, clone size, D gene, V gene, CDR3 protein, CDR3 DNA. The D gene is left open where the match is weak. Clone size, where shown, is once, few, many, or a class for clones that have expanded.

J gene: TRBJ2-1; clone size: NA; D gene: NA; V gene: TRBV7-9; CDR3 protein: CASSDTEAGRGNEQFF; CDR3 DNA: TGTGCCAGCAGCGACACTGAAGCGGGTCGCGGCAATGAGCAGTTCTTC
J gene: TRBJ2-1; clone size: once; D gene: NA; V gene: TRBV27; CDR3 protein: CASSPPPAGNNEQFF; CDR3 DNA: TGTGCCAGCAGCCCGCCCCCGGCGGGGAACAATGAGCAGTTCTTC
J gene: TRBJ1-4; clone size: NA; D gene: TRBD1; V gene: TRBV9; CDR3 protein: CASSPGQAATNEKLFF; CDR3 DNA: TGTGCCAGTTCCCCGGGACAGGCTGCAACTAATGAAAAACTGTTTTTT
J gene: TRBJ1-6; clone size: NA; D gene: TRBD1; V gene: TRBV6-1; CDR3 protein: CASSEWDRGLNSPLHF; CDR3 DNA: TGTGCCAGCAGTGAATGGGACAGGGGGCTTAATTCACCCCTCCACTTT
J gene: TRBJ2-1; clone size: NA; D gene: TRBD2; V gene: TRBV27; CDR3 protein: CASSLGGNSYNEQFF; CDR3 DNA: TGTGCCAGCAGCCTGGGGGGGAATAGCTACAATGAGCAGTTCTTC
J gene: TRBJ2-1; clone size: once; D gene: TRBD2; V gene: TRBV27; CDR3 protein: CASSPTSVSYNEQFF; CDR3 DNA: TGTGCCAGCAGTCCGACTAGCGTATCCTACAATGAGCAGTTCTTC
J gene: TRBJ1-4; clone size: NA; D gene: TRBD1; V gene: TRBV4-1; CDR3 protein: CASSHYGQGLEKLFF; CDR3 DNA: TGCGCCAGCAGCCATTACGGACAGGGTCTTGAAAAACTGTTTTTT
J gene: TRBJ2-7; clone size: NA; D gene: TRBD2; V gene: TRBV29-1; CDR3 protein: CSAAGLAGLSYEQYF; CDR3 DNA: TGCAGCGCGGCTGGACTAGCGGGACTCTCCTACGAGCAGTACTTC
J gene: TRBJ1-2; clone size: once; D gene: TRBD1; V gene: TRBV2; CDR3 protein: CASSEVDRVYYGYTF; CDR3 DNA: TGTGCCAGCAGTGAAGTAGACAGGGTTTACTATGGCTACACCTTC
J gene: TRBJ2-1; clone size: NA; D gene: NA; V gene: TRBV27; CDR3 protein: CATSGGQQYNEQFF; CDR3 DNA: TGTGCCACCTCGGGGGGCCAACAATACAATGAGCAGTTCTTC
J gene: TRBJ2-1; clone size: NA; D gene: NA; V gene: TRBV28; CDR3 protein: CASSLVRGSYNEQFF; CDR3 DNA: TGTGCCAGCAGTTTAGTAAGGGGGAGTTACAATGAGCAGTTCTTC
J gene: TRBJ2-7; clone size: NA; D gene: TRBD1; V gene: TRBV6-6; CDR3 protein: CASSYSDRGYEQYF; CDR3 DNA: TGTGCCAGCAGTTACTCGGACAGGGGCTACGAGCAGTACTTC
J gene: TRBJ2-3; clone size: NA; D gene: NA; V gene: TRBV10-1; CDR3 protein: CASSEESSMADTQYF; CDR3 DNA: TGCGCCAGCAGTGAGGAGAGTAGCATGGCAGATACGCAGTATTTT
J gene: TRBJ2-7; clone size: NA; D gene: NA; V gene: TRBV6-5; CDR3 protein: CASGQLGGAYEQYF; CDR3 DNA: TGTGCCAGCGGTCAACTCGGGGGAGCCTACGAGCAGTACTTC
J gene: TRBJ2-1; clone size: NA; D gene: TRBD2; V gene: TRBV2; CDR3 protein: CASSQTSGIYNEQFF; CDR3 DNA: TGTGCCAGCAGTCAGACTAGCGGAATCTACAATGAGCAGTTCTTC
J gene: TRBJ1-1; clone size: NA; D gene: NA; V gene: TRBV29-1; CDR3 protein: CSVEGGFGTEAFF; CDR3 DNA: TGCAGCGTTGAAGGGGGCTTTGGCACTGAAGCTTTCTTT
J gene: TRBJ1-3; clone size: NA; D gene: NA; V gene: TRBV9; CDR3 protein: CASSVAEGSGNTIYF; CDR3 DNA: TGTGCCAGCAGCGTAGCTGAGGGCTCTGGAAACACCATATATTTT
J gene: TRBJ2-5; clone size: NA; D gene: TRBD1; V gene: TRBV5-4; CDR3 protein: CASSLGDSKEAQYF; CDR3 DNA: TGTGCCAGCAGCTTGGGGGACAGTAAAGAGGCCCAGTACTTC
J gene: TRBJ2-1; clone size: NA; D gene: TRBD2; V gene: TRBV6-1; CDR3 protein: CASSPSGLYNEQFF; CDR3 DNA: TGTGCCAGCAGCCCTAGCGGACTCTACAATGAGCAGTTCTTC
J gene: TRBJ2-1; clone size: NA; D gene: NA; V gene: TRBV7-2; CDR3 protein: CASSSSSGYNEQFF; CDR3 DNA: TGTGCCAGCAGCTCCTCTTCAGGGTACAATGAGCAGTTCTTC
J gene: TRBJ2-1; clone size: NA; D gene: TRBD2; V gene: TRBV19; CDR3 protein: CASSISRTGTSGLYNEQFF; CDR3 DNA: TGTGCCAGTAGTATATCCAGGACAGGGACTAGCGGACTGTACAATGAGCAGTTCTTC
J gene: TRBJ1-2; clone size: NA; D gene: NA; V gene: TRBV6-5; CDR3 protein: CASSYSWGHNYGYTF; CDR3 DNA: TGTGCCAGCAGTTACTCGTGGGGACATAACTATGGCTACACCTTC
J gene: TRBJ1-4; clone size: NA; D gene: NA; V gene: TRBV6-5; CDR3 protein: CASSYTLASNEKLFF; CDR3 DNA: TGTGCCAGCAGTTACACGCTGGCCAGTAATGAAAAACTGTTTTTT
J gene: TRBJ2-3; clone size: NA; D gene: TRBD2; V gene: TRBV19; CDR3 protein: CASTPWGGSTDTQYF; CDR3 DNA: TGTGCCAGTACCCCGTGGGGGGGGAGCACAGATACGCAGTATTTT
J gene: TRBJ2-3; clone size: NA; D gene: TRBD2; V gene: TRBV4-1; CDR3 protein: CASSQGGGATDTQYF; CDR3 DNA: TGCGCCAGCAGCCAGGGCGGGGGGGCCACAGATACGCAGTATTTT
J gene: TRBJ1-4; clone size: few; D gene: NA; V gene: TRBV4-3; CDR3 protein: CASSQTGRGGKLFF; CDR3 DNA: TGCGCCAGCAGCCAAACAGGGCGGGGGGGAAAACTGTTTTTT
J gene: TRBJ1-5; clone size: NA; D gene: NA; V gene: TRBV7-9; CDR3 protein: CASSLGQGSNQPQHF; CDR3 DNA: TGTGCCAGCAGCTTAGGGCAGGGGAGCAATCAGCCCCAGCATTTT
J gene: TRBJ2-2; clone size: NA; D gene: NA; V gene: TRBV5-1; CDR3 protein: CASSPRAINPNTGELFF; CDR3 DNA: TGCGCCAGCAGCCCTCGTGCGATCAACCCGAACACCGGGGAGCTGTTTTTT
J gene: TRBJ2-5; clone size: NA; D gene: NA; V gene: TRBV30; CDR3 protein: CAWSRGYQETQYF; CDR3 DNA: TGTGCCTGGAGTCGGGGGTACCAAGAGACCCAGTACTTC
J gene: TRBJ2-5; clone size: once; D gene: TRBD2; V gene: TRBV29-1; CDR3 protein: CSVGTSGMDQETQYF; CDR3 DNA: TGCAGCGTTGGGACTAGCGGGATGGATCAAGAGACCCAGTACTTC
J gene: TRBJ2-1; clone size: NA; D gene: NA; V gene: TRBV7-9; CDR3 protein: CASIKGTRPLYNELFF; CDR3 DNA: TGTGCCAGTATAAAGGGGACACGTCCCCTTTACAATGAGCTGTTCTTC
J gene: TRBJ2-7; clone size: NA; D gene: NA; V gene: TRBV7-9; CDR3 protein: CASTQDRELYEQYF; CDR3 DNA: TGTGCCAGCACCCAGGACAGAGAGCTCTACGAGCAGTACTTC
J gene: TRBJ2-7; clone size: once; D gene: TRBD2; V gene: TRBV28; CDR3 protein: CASSFPLTSGEAWEQYF; CDR3 DNA: TGTGCCAGCAGTTTTCCGTTGACTAGCGGTGAGGCTTGGGAGCAGTACTTC
J gene: TRBJ2-1; clone size: NA; D gene: NA; V gene: TRBV7-6; CDR3 protein: CASSPLRDSYNEQFF; CDR3 DNA: TGTGCCAGCAGCCCCCTCCGGGACTCATACAATGAGCAGTTCTTC
J gene: TRBJ2-7; clone size: NA; D gene: TRBD1; V gene: TRBV7-6; CDR3 protein: CASSPGTDLYEQYF; CDR3 DNA: TGTGCCAGCAGCCCCGGGACAGATCTCTACGAGCAGTACTTC
J gene: TRBJ2-1; clone size: NA; D gene: NA; V gene: TRBV14; CDR3 protein: CASSAGAAYNEQFF; CDR3 DNA: TGTGCCAGCAGCGCTGGGGCAGCCTACAATGAGCAGTTCTTC
J gene: TRBJ2-5; clone size: NA; D gene: NA; V gene: TRBV4-3; CDR3 protein: CASSQDLTGYRETQYF; CDR3 DNA: TGCGCCAGCAGCCAAGATCTCACAGGGTATAGGGAGACCCAGTACTTC
J gene: TRBJ2-7; clone size: NA; D gene: TRBD2; V gene: TRBV2; CDR3 protein: CASSEAGATSGTYEQYF; CDR3 DNA: TGTGCCAGCAGTGAAGCAGGGGCGACTAGCGGCACCTACGAGCAGTACTTC
J gene: TRBJ1-6; clone size: NA; D gene: NA; V gene: TRBV21-1; CDR3 protein: CASSKGQLSSYNSPLHF; CDR3 DNA: TGTGCCAGCAGCAAAGGGCAGTTAAGCTCCTATAATTCACCCCTCCACTTT
J gene: TRBJ2-3; clone size: NA; D gene: NA; V gene: TRBV6-1; CDR3 protein: CASSEGGLVGKDTQYF; CDR3 DNA: TGTGCCAGCAGTGAGGGGGGTCTAGTCGGAAAAGATACGCAGTATTTT
J gene: TRBJ1-1; clone size: NA; D gene: NA; V gene: TRBV29-1; CDR3 protein: CSVEADMNTEAFF; CDR3 DNA: TGCAGCGTTGAGGCCGATATGAACACTGAAGCTTTCTTT
J gene: TRBJ2-7; clone size: NA; D gene: NA; V gene: TRBV4-1; CDR3 protein: CASSQDYREGNEQYF; CDR3 DNA: TGCGCCAGCAGCCAAGATTACAGGGAGGGGAACGAGCAGTACTTC
J gene: TRBJ1-5; clone size: NA; D gene: NA; V gene: TRBV6-1; CDR3 protein: CASSTGGNQPQHF; CDR3 DNA: TGTGCCAGCAGTACGGGGGGCAATCAGCCCCAGCATTTT
J gene: TRBJ2-2; clone size: NA; D gene: NA; V gene: TRBV4-1; CDR3 protein: CASSQDLTGELFF; CDR3 DNA: TGCGCCAGCAGCCAAGATCTCACCGGGGAGCTGTTTTTT
J gene: TRBJ2-3; clone size: NA; D gene: NA; V gene: TRBV4-3; CDR3 protein: CASSQQAGSSTDTQYF; CDR3 DNA: TGCGCCAGCAGCCAACAGGCGGGGTCAAGCACAGATACGCAGTATTTT
J gene: TRBJ2-3; clone size: once; D gene: TRBD1; V gene: TRBV11-3; CDR3 protein: CASSFRGQATDTQYF; CDR3 DNA: TGTGCCAGCAGCTTCAGGGGGCAAGCGACAGATACGCAGTATTTT
J gene: TRBJ2-2; clone size: NA; D gene: TRBD1; V gene: TRBV30; CDR3 protein: CAWSPLPGTGNTGELFF; CDR3 DNA: TGTGCCTGGAGTCCCCTCCCCGGGACAGGGAACACCGGGGAGCTGTTTTTT
J gene: TRBJ1-1; clone size: few; D gene: TRBD1; V gene: TRBV4-1; CDR3 protein: CASSHQTGASMNTEAFF; CDR3 DNA: TGCGCCAGCAGCCATCAAACAGGGGCCTCCATGAACACTGAAGCTTTCTTT
J gene: TRBJ1-1; clone size: NA; D gene: TRBD1; V gene: TRBV6-6; CDR3 protein: CASSSQGGSTEAFF; CDR3 DNA: TGTGCCAGCAGTTCACAGGGGGGGAGCACTGAAGCTTTCTTT
J gene: TRBJ2-5; clone size: NA; D gene: TRBD1; V gene: TRBV6-5; CDR3 protein: CASSYSPGTVEETQYF; CDR3 DNA: TGTGCCAGCAGTTACTCTCCAGGGACAGTCGAAGAGACCCAGTACTTC
J gene: TRBJ2-1; clone size: NA; D gene: TRBD2; V gene: TRBV19; CDR3 protein: CASSIVAGGGNEQFF; CDR3 DNA: TGTGCCAGTAGTATTGTCGCGGGAGGCGGCAATGAGCAGTTCTTC
J gene: TRBJ1-2; clone size: NA; D gene: TRBD1; V gene: TRBV5-1; CDR3 protein: CASSLGQGLDYGYTF; CDR3 DNA: TGCGCCAGCAGCTTGGGACAGGGCCTTGACTATGGCTACACCTTC
J gene: TRBJ2-1; clone size: NA; D gene: TRBD1; V gene: TRBV5-4; CDR3 protein: CASSQGQARNEQFF; CDR3 DNA: TGTGCCAGCAGCCAGGGACAGGCCCGAAATGAGCAGTTCTTC